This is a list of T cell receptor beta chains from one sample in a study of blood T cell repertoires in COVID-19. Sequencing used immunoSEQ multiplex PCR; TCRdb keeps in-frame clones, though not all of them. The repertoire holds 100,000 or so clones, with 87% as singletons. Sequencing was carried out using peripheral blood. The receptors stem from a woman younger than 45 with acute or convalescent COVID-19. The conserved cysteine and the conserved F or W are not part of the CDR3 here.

CDR3aa: ASSQLGGRGEKLF; v_gene: TRBV3-1/TRBV3-2; j_gene: TRBJ1-4
CDR3aa: ASSANTGLAGTRRGEQF; v_gene: TRBV19; j_gene: TRBJ2-1
CDR3aa: ASSLDWGGVSGYT; v_gene: TRBV5-1; j_gene: TRBJ1-2
CDR3aa: ASSAHSTGQAF; v_gene: TRBV9; j_gene: TRBJ1-1
CDR3aa: ASSLAGVGEGMNTEAF; v_gene: TRBV5-1; j_gene: TRBJ1-1
CDR3aa: ASRSGGTDEKLF; v_gene: TRBV6-5; j_gene: TRBJ1-4
CDR3aa: ASSVGGNYGYT; v_gene: TRBV5-4; j_gene: TRBJ1-2
CDR3aa: ASSSNRGKGQPQH; v_gene: TRBV11-2; j_gene: TRBJ1-5
CDR3aa: ASSLVAGGAGTEAF; v_gene: TRBV5-1; j_gene: TRBJ1-1
CDR3aa: ATSRGLNTEAF; v_gene: TRBV24-1; j_gene: TRBJ1-1
CDR3aa: ASSVGGDYNSYEQY; v_gene: TRBV11-3; j_gene: TRBJ2-7
CDR3aa: ASSRLTGDYGYT; v_gene: TRBV11-2; j_gene: TRBJ1-2
CDR3aa: ASSRGGNSGNTIY; v_gene: TRBV9; j_gene: TRBJ1-3
CDR3aa: ASSPPGSNQPQH; v_gene: TRBV2; j_gene: TRBJ1-5
CDR3aa: ASSYGGGARTDTQY; v_gene: TRBV6-5; j_gene: TRBJ2-3
CDR3aa: ASSRTEGMNTEAF; v_gene: TRBV14; j_gene: TRBJ1-1
CDR3aa: ASSFNPRRHTGELF; v_gene: TRBV28; j_gene: TRBJ2-2
CDR3aa: ASSPMPAAYNEQF; v_gene: TRBV7-3; j_gene: TRBJ2-1
CDR3aa: SLIARGSSYEQY; v_gene: TRBV29-1; j_gene: TRBJ2-7
CDR3aa: ASSLGLGIGSYEQY; v_gene: TRBV11-2; j_gene: TRBJ2-7
CDR3aa: ASSVGGPSREQY; v_gene: TRBV9; j_gene: TRBJ2-7
CDR3aa: ASSIGQGRETGELF; v_gene: TRBV19; j_gene: TRBJ2-2
CDR3aa: ASSQDRLAGYNEQF; v_gene: TRBV4-2; j_gene: TRBJ2-1
CDR3aa: AWSGGQGADTEAF; v_gene: TRBV30; j_gene: TRBJ1-1
CDR3aa: ASSAPTGGDYGYT; v_gene: TRBV6-4; j_gene: TRBJ1-2
CDR3aa: ATSDSTVMNTEAF; v_gene: TRBV24-1; j_gene: TRBJ1-1
CDR3aa: ASSPSQGARDNEQF; v_gene: TRBV11-2; j_gene: TRBJ2-1
CDR3aa: ASSDGTSGGLNEQF; v_gene: TRBV6-4; j_gene: TRBJ2-1
CDR3aa: ASSSPDSPNYGYT; v_gene: TRBV27; j_gene: TRBJ1-2
CDR3aa: ASTDSQTAGNTIY; v_gene: TRBV28; j_gene: TRBJ1-3
CDR3aa: ASSFSGTGRQY; v_gene: TRBV27; j_gene: TRBJ2-7
CDR3aa: ASSLGTPSRNNSPLH; v_gene: TRBV5-1; j_gene: TRBJ1-6
CDR3aa: ASSPRGTSYEQY; v_gene: TRBV27; j_gene: TRBJ2-7